This entry features one TCR beta chain sequence. The sample comes from a study of control samples from healthy donors and cancer patients. Assay: immunoSEQ multiplex PCR; the TCRdb copy retains only in-frame clones and omits some. The table includes 85,000 to 90,000 clones, about 89% detected once. V was pared by 4 bases and J by 1 base, with 4 bases between. This CDR3 has 12 amino acids. CDR1 and CDR2 (germline): SGHTA, FQGNSA. The J gene is TRBJ1-1, the V gene TRBV7-2; D is ambiguous. Sequencing was done on a sample of blood. The clonotype comes from a young man in good health. The DNA for the CDR3 is TGTGCCAGCAGCTGGGAGAACACTGAAGCTTTCTTT. Translation: CASSWENTEAFF.